A selection of T cell receptor beta chains follows, all from one sample in a study of control samples from healthy donors and cancer patients. Using immunoSEQ multiplex PCR, the repertoire was profiled, and TCRdb retains in-frame clones only, with some absent. The sample comprises 120,000 or so clones, about 88% of which are singletons, and 1.5% to 2% rests with the top ten. Sequencing input: blood. The receptors here all came from a young man in good health. Both conserved end residues are part of each CDR3. D genes are given only for firm matches. Part of the rows lack a size; the others show once, few, many or a class for expanded clones.

TRBV19,TRBJ1-5,TRBD1,NA,TGTGCCAGTAAAGAGACAGGGAATCAGCCCCAGCATTTT,CASKETGNQPQHF
TRBV9,TRBJ2-5,NA,once,TGTGCCAGCAGCGTAAGAGCGGCCACGTACCAAGAGACCCAGTACTTC,CASSVRAATYQETQYF
TRBV11-2,TRBJ2-7,TRBD2,NA,TGTGCCAGCAGCCCCTTGGCGGGAGTAGGCGAGCAGTACTTC,CASSPLAGVGEQYF
TRBV7-6,TRBJ2-7,TRBD2,NA,TGTGCCAGCAGACCCTCCCTAGCGGGAGGAGGTAGGGACGAGCAGTACTTC,CASRPSLAGGGRDEQYF
TRBV9,TRBJ1-4,TRBD1,NA,TGTGCCAGCAGCGCGCGACAGGGGGAATTCGGTGAAAAACTGTTTTTT,CASSARQGEFGEKLFF
TRBV6-1,TRBJ1-5,TRBD1,NA,TGTGCCAGCAGTGAGGACAGGGTGGGTCAGCCCCAGCATTTT,CASSEDRVGQPQHF
TRBV7-9,TRBJ2-7,TRBD2,once,TGTGCCAGCAGCTTAGCGTTAACTAGCGGTTTCTACGAGCAGTACTTC,CASSLALTSGFYEQYF
TRBV6-5,TRBJ1-1,NA,NA,TGTGCCAGCAGTTACTCGAACGGGGGGAGGACTGAAGCTTTCTTT,CASSYSNGGRTEAFF
TRBV19,TRBJ2-7,NA,NA,TGTGCCAGTAGTCCAGGTGAAAGCGGCTACGAGCAGTACTTC,CASSPGESGYEQYF
TRBV10-1,TRBJ2-3,NA,NA,TGCGCCAGCAGTGAGCCCGGGACTAGCACAGATACGCAGTATTTT,CASSEPGTSTDTQYF
TRBV2,TRBJ2-7,TRBD2,NA,TGTGCCAACTTGCCCGGGACTAGCGGATCCTACGAGCAGTACTTC,CANLPGTSGSYEQYF
TRBV6-5,TRBJ2-5,NA,NA,TGTGCCAGCAGCACCTTCAAGCAGTACCAAGAGACCCAGTACTTC,CASSTFKQYQETQYF
TRBV11-2,TRBJ1-1,NA,NA,TGTGCCAGCAGCCCTACGGGAATCACTGAAGCTTTCTTT,CASSPTGITEAFF
TRBV18,TRBJ1-3,NA,NA,TGTGCCAGCTCCCTAGGGACGCGGGACACCATATATTTT,CASSLGTRDTIYF
TRBV4-3,TRBJ2-2,NA,NA,TGCGCCAGCAGCCAAGGGCCCGCCGCCGGGGAGCTGTTTTTT,CASSQGPAAGELFF
TRBV10-3,TRBJ1-6,NA,NA,TGTGCCATCAGTAGAGGGCAGGCGTCCTATAATTCACCCCTCCACTTT,CAISRGQASYNSPLHF
TRBV27,TRBJ2-1,NA,NA,TGTGCCAGCAGTTTCCGGCAGGGATACTACAATGAGCAGTTCTTC,CASSFRQGYYNEQFF
TRBV20-1,TRBJ1-2,NA,NA,TGCAGTGCTAACCAGGGAAATGGCTACACCTTC,CSANQGNGYTF
TRBV4-1,TRBJ1-2,NA,NA,TGCGCCAGCAGCCAAGATTTACAGTTCCACTATGGCTACACCTTC,CASSQDLQFHYGYTF
TRBV11-3,TRBJ2-2,NA,NA,TGTGCCAGCAGCTCAGAATTCGGGGAGCTGTTTTTT,CASSSEFGELFF
TRBV9,TRBJ2-7,TRBD2,NA,TGTGCCAGCAGCCAAAGGACTAGTACTTCCGTCTACGAGCAGTACTTC,CASSQRTSTSVYEQYF
TRBV5-1,TRBJ1-1,TRBD1,NA,TGCGCCAGCAGCTCCGGGACAGGGAACACTGAAGCTTTCTTT,CASSSGTGNTEAFF
TRBV6-5,TRBJ2-7,TRBD2,NA,TGTGCCAGCAGTTACGTGCCGGGACTAGCGTCTTACGAGCAGTACTTC,CASSYVPGLASYEQYF
TRBV5-1,TRBJ2-7,TRBD1,NA,TGCGCCAGCAGCCCCGGGACAGCAAAGTACGAGCAGTACTTC,CASSPGTAKYEQYF
TRBV28,TRBJ1-5,NA,few,TGTGCCAGCACCCTGAGAGGACAGCGGAATCAGCCCCAGCATTTT,CASTLRGQRNQPQHF
TRBV6-1,TRBJ1-3,NA,many,TGTGCCAGCAGTGAAGAAGCAGGCTTTGCCTCTGGAAACACCATATATTTT,CASSEEAGFASGNTIYF
TRBV19,TRBJ2-6,TRBD2,NA,TGTGCCAGTACCGCGGGGTGGGAGGGGTTCTCTGGGGCCAACGTCCTGACTTTC,CASTAGWEGFSGANVLTF
TRBV4-1,TRBJ2-7,TRBD2,NA,TGCGCCAGCAGCCAAGATTTGGGCGGGAGACCTGTCGAGCAGTACTTC,CASSQDLGGRPVEQYF
TRBV27,TRBJ1-2,TRBD1,once,TGTGCCAGCAGTCTAACCGGGACAGGGTGGTTTGGCTACACCTTC,CASSLTGTGWFGYTF
TRBV14,TRBJ2-3,TRBD2,NA,TGTGCCAGCAGCCATTATAGCGGGACCGGCACAGATACGCAGTATTTT,CASSHYSGTGTDTQYF
TRBV15,TRBJ1-4,TRBD1,once,TGTGCCACCAGGGACGACAGGGTTAATGAAAAACTGTTTTTT,CATRDDRVNEKLFF
TRBV30,TRBJ2-2,TRBD2,NA,TGTGCCTGGGAACTAGCGGAGGGGACCGGGGAGCTGTTTTTT,CAWELAEGTGELFF
TRBV27,TRBJ2-2,NA,NA,TGTGCCAGCAGTCTGGGACCGGCGGGGGAGCTGTTTTTT,CASSLGPAGELFF
TRBV4-3,TRBJ2-7,TRBD1,NA,TGCGCCAGCAGCCTTGAACAGGGGGCGAACGAGCAGTACTTC,CASSLEQGANEQYF
TRBV6-5,TRBJ1-6,TRBD1,NA,TGTGCCAGCAGTTACCGGGACAGGGTTGTCTCACCCCTCCACTTT,CASSYRDRVVSPLHF
TRBV18,TRBJ1-1,NA,once,TGTGCCAGCTCACCAGGGCCGGGCACTGAAGCTTTCTTT,CASSPGPGTEAFF
TRBV3-1/TRBV3-2,TRBJ2-1,TRBD2,few,TGTGCCAGCAGCCAAAAAGCGGGAGGGCCCGGGGAGCAGTTCTTC,CASSQKAGGPGEQFF
TRBV21-1,TRBJ2-7,NA,NA,TGTGCCAGCAGCAAAGGGGGGGTCAGGATTAGGGGTCCCTACGAGCAGTACTTC,CASSKGGVRIRGPYEQYF
TRBV9,TRBJ1-5,NA,NA,TGTGCCAGCAGCGCTCAGGGAAGGGGCAATCAGCCCCAGCATTTT,CASSAQGRGNQPQHF
TRBV19,TRBJ1-5,NA,NA,TGTGCCAGTAGTAAGCGCGAGGGACGGAGTGGGACCCAGCATTTT,CASSKREGRSGTQHF
TRBV27,TRBJ1-2,NA,few,TGTGCCAGCAGTTCAACGCGAGCGACAGGTTGGGACAACTATGGCTACACCTTC,CASSSTRATGWDNYGYTF
TRBV24-1,TRBJ2-3,NA,once,TGTGCCACCAGTGATTTCCAGGCAGATACGCAGTATTTT,CATSDFQADTQYF
TRBV19,TRBJ2-1,NA,NA,TGTGCCAGTAGTATAGTGGGCAGCAATGAGCAGTTCTTC,CASSIVGSNEQFF
TRBV2,TRBJ2-7,NA,NA,TGTGCCAGCAGACTTACAGCCTACGAGCAGTACTTC,CASRLTAYEQYF
TRBV27,TRBJ2-7,TRBD2,NA,TGTGCCAGCAAAGGACTAGCGGGAGTCGAGCAGTACTTC,CASKGLAGVEQYF
TRBV6-5,TRBJ1-1,TRBD1,NA,TGTGCCAGCAGTACTCACGGGACAGGGAAAACTGAAGCTTTCTTT,CASSTHGTGKTEAFF
TRBV9,TRBJ2-1,NA,NA,TGTGCCAGCAGCGTCGGGAGTGACGGGGCCAACAATGAGCAGTTCTTC,CASSVGSDGANNEQFF
TRBV29-1,TRBJ1-1,TRBD1,once,TGCAGCGTTGGAGGGGGCAACACTGAAGCTTTCTTT,CSVGGGNTEAFF
TRBV5-4,TRBJ1-2,TRBD1,once,TGTGCCAGCAGCCGGACAGGGGACGGCTACACCTTC,CASSRTGDGYTF
TRBV2,TRBJ2-3,NA,NA,TGTGCCAGCACGACAGAGGGGACGGCTACAGATACGCAGTATTTT,CASTTEGTATDTQYF
TRBV5-6,TRBJ1-1,NA,NA,TGTGCCAGCAGCTTGGCCTCAACTGTAGGGGGCACTGAAGCTTTCTTT,CASSLASTVGGTEAFF
TRBV5-1,TRBJ1-5,NA,once,TGCGCCAGCAGCGAAGTCGACAGCAGCAATCAGCCCCAGCATTTT,CASSEVDSSNQPQHF
TRBV18,TRBJ2-1,TRBD2,NA,TGTGCCAGCTCACCTCGGACTAGCGGGGTTTCCTACAATGAGCAGTTCTTC,CASSPRTSGVSYNEQFF
TRBV19,TRBJ2-7,TRBD2,NA,TGTGCCAGTAGTTTCACCCTAGCGGGAGGGGCCTACGAGCAGTACTTC,CASSFTLAGGAYEQYF
TRBV9,TRBJ1-2,NA,once,TGTGCCAGCAGACCTGGCGGGCAGGCATGGTATGGCTACACCTTC,CASRPGGQAWYGYTF
TRBV2,TRBJ1-6,NA,NA,TGTGCCAGCACTGTCGAGACAGCTTATAATTCACCCCTCCACTTT,CASTVETAYNSPLHF
TRBV5-1,TRBJ2-5,NA,NA,TGCGCCAGCAGCTTGGTAGTGGCAGGGGTCGAGACCCAGTACTTC,CASSLVVAGVETQYF
TRBV5-1,TRBJ1-5,TRBD1,NA,TGCGCCAGCAGCTTAGGGACAGGGAGCAATCAGCCCCAGCATTTT,CASSLGTGSNQPQHF
TRBV2,TRBJ2-1,NA,NA,TGTGCCAGCAGTGAAAGGCAATATTCCTACAATGAGCAGTTCTTC,CASSERQYSYNEQFF